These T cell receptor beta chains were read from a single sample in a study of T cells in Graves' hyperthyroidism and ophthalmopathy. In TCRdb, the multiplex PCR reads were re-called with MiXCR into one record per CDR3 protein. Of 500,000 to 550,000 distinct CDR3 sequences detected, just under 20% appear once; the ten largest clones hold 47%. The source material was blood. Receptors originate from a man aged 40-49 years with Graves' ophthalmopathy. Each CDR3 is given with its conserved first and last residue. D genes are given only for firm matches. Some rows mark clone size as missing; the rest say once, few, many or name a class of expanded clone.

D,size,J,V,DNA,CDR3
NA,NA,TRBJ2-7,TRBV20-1,TGCAGTGCTAGCAGGCAGGGAACCTACGAGCAGTACTTC,CSASRQGTYEQYF
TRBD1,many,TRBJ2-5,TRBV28,TGTGCCAGCACCGCGACGGGACAGGCCTCCCGAGAGACCCAGTACTTC,CASTATGQASRETQYF
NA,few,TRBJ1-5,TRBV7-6,TGTGCCAGCAGCTTACTACAGGGTTTTAATCAGCCCCAGCATTTT,CASSLLQGFNQPQHF
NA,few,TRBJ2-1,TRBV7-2,TGTGCCAGCAGCTTAAAGGTCCGGGCTGAGCAGTTCTTC,CASSLKVRAEQFF
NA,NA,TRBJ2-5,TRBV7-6,TGTGCCAGCAGCTTAATGGGTGGGCAAGAGACCCAGTACTTC,CASSLMGGQETQYF
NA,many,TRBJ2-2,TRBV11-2,TGTGCCAGCAGCTTAATGGGGGAGCTGTTTTTT,CASSLMGELFF
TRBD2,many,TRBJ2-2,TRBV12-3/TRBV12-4,TGTGCCAGCAGTTTAAGGACTAGCTATGACACCGGGGAGCTGTTTTTT,CASSLRTSYDTGELFF
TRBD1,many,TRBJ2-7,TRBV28,TGTGCCAGCAGTTCCCCGGGACAGAAAGAGCAGTACTTC,CASSSPGQKEQYF
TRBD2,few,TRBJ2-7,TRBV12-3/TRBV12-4,TGTGCCAGCACCAAGGGCGGGAGGGCCAATGAGCAGTACTTC,CASTKGGRANEQYF
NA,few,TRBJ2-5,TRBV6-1,TGTGCCAGCGGAGTGAAGGGAAGGTGCCAAGAGACCCAGTACTTC,CASGVKGRCQETQYF
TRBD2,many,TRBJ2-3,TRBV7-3,TGTGCCAGCAGCTTTAGCGGGGGGGCAGCAGATACGCAGTATTTT,CASSFSGGAADTQYF
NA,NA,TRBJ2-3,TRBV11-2,TGTGCCAGCAGCTTAGTGGGTTTTATCACAGATACGCAGTATTTT,CASSLVGFITDTQYF
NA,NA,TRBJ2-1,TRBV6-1,TGTGCCAGCAAATTCAGGGAGGATGAGCAGTTCTTC,CASKFREDEQFF
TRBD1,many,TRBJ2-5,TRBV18,TGTGCCAGCTCATCGGCCTGGGACAGGGGAGTAAAGACCCAGTACTTC,CASSSAWDRGVKTQYF
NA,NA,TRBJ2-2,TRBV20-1,TGCAGTGCTAGTGGTAGCTTGCAGACTGGGGAGCTGTTTTTT,CSASGSLQTGELFF
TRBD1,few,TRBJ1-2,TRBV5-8,TGTGCCAGCAGCTTGGACGGCAGGGGGAACTATGGCTACACCTTC,CASSLDGRGNYGYTF
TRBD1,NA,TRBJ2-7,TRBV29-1,TGCAGCGTTAAAGGGACAGCCGATCCCTACGAGCAGTACTTC,CSVKGTADPYEQYF
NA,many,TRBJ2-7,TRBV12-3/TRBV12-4,TGTGCCAGCAGTTCGATCCCCCGGGCTAAGAGTATCTACGAGCAGTACTTC,CASSSIPRAKSIYEQYF
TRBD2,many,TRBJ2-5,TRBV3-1,TGTGCCAGCAGCCAAGATCTAGCGGGGTCGGAAGAGACCCAGTACTTC,CASSQDLAGSEETQYF
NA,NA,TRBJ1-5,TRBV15,TGTGCCACCAGCAGAGTGGGTAGCAGCGATCAGCCCCAGCATTTT,CATSRVGSSDQPQHF
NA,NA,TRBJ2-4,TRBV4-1,TGCGCCAGCAGCCAATTACAGATCGTAGGGAACATTCAGTACTTC,CASSQLQIVGNIQYF
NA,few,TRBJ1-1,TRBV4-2,TGTGCCAGCAGCCCAAGCGGGAGGACGGAACACACTGAAGCTTTCTTT,CASSPSGRTEHTEAFF
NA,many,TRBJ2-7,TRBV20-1,TGCAGTGCCGGCCCCAGAGCCTACGAGCAGTACTTC,CSAGPRAYEQYF
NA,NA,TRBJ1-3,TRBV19,TGTGCCAGTAGCCCTGGGGGGTCAGGACTGAGCTCTGGAAACACCATATATTTT,CASSPGGSGLSSGNTIYF
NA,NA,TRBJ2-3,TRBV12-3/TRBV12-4,TGTGCCAGCAGTTTCAATCAGGGAGGAAGAGATACGCAGTATTTT,CASSFNQGGRDTQYF
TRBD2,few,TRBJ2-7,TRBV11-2,TGTGCCAGCAGCACCCAACTCGGACTAGCGGGGCGCGAGCAGTACTTC,CASSTQLGLAGREQYF
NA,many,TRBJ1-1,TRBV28,TGTGCCAGCAGTTTCGGAGACATGAACACTGAAGCTTTCTTT,CASSFGDMNTEAFF
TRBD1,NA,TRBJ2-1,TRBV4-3,TGCGCCAGCAGCCACCCTGGACAGGGAGCTGTGTTCTTC,CASSHPGQGAVFF
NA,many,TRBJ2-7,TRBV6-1,TGTGCCAGCAATAACAGAATCTACGAGCAGTACTTC,CASNNRIYEQYF
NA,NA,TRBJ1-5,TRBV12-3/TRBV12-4,TGTGCCAGCAGCCGAGGGGCCGTTCCCGGCAATCAGCCCCAGCATTTT,CASSRGAVPGNQPQHF
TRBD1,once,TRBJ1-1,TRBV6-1,TGTGCCAGCAGTGAAGCTGGACAGGTGAGCACTGAAGCTTTCTTT,CASSEAGQVSTEAFF
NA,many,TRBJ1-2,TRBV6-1,TGTGCCAGTTACAGGGTAGACTATGGCTACACCTTC,CASYRVDYGYTF
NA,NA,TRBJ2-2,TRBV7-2,TGTGCCAGCAGTTTGGGATTACAGTACACCGGGGAGCTGTTTTTT,CASSLGLQYTGELFF
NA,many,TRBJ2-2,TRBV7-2,TGTGCCAGCAGCCCACAGGGTCGGGCCGGGGAGCTGTTTTTT,CASSPQGRAGELFF
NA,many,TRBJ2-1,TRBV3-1,TGTGCCAGCAGCCAAGGGACAGCAGTCTACAATGAGCAGTTCTTC,CASSQGTAVYNEQFF
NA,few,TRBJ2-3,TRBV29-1,TGCAGCGTTGCAGGGAGCAACACAGATACGCAGTATTTT,CSVAGSNTDTQYF
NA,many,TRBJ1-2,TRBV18,TGTGCCAGCTCACCACTTCGACAGGAGGACGGCTACACCTTC,CASSPLRQEDGYTF
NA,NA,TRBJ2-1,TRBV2,TGTGCCAGCAGTAATTTCAATGAGCAGTTCTTC,CASSNFNEQFF